These T cell receptor beta chains were read from a single sample in a study of blood T cells in healthy people across ages. Each CDR3 protein is one row after TCRdb ran MiXCR on the 5' RACE reads. The sample gives about 620,000 distinct CDR3 sequences, 45% to 60% of which show up once; about 14% is in the top ten. Specimen: blood. These TCRs come from a woman older than 75 in good health. Both conserved end residues are part of each CDR3.

CDR3aa	v_gene	j_gene
CASSLYGTGIQYF	TRBV28	TRBJ2-4
CASSGSGGFADTQYF	TRBV9	TRBJ2-3
CASSLAAGGPDTQYF	TRBV13	TRBJ2-3
CASGFIQFLHEQYF	TRBV12-5	TRBJ2-7
CASSTDRGQFYNEQFF	TRBV5-6	TRBJ2-1
CATSRDRGAENIQYF	TRBV15	.
CATRSPGESNQPQHF	TRBV6-6	TRBJ1-5
CASSVVGSGPSSYNEQFF	TRBV9	TRBJ2-1
CSARDTSGRSDTQYF	TRBV20-1	TRBJ2-3
CASSPRPSPGTAQHF	TRBV7-8	TRBJ1-5
CASSQDMVSGTTSYEQYF	TRBV4-1	TRBJ2-7
CASTRGGGNTEAFF	TRBV2	TRBJ1-1
CSARKASGSEQYF	TRBV20-1	.
CATSRDGTTRTDTQYF	TRBV15	TRBJ2-3
CASSRGWRGLNGHTF	TRBV12-3/TRBV12-4	TRBJ1-2
CASSSRYREGAYEQYF	TRBV5-1	TRBJ2-7
CASNPTSGADTQYF	TRBV6-6	TRBJ2-3
CASSFSGVEQYF	TRBV11-2	TRBJ2-5
CASSLSWHRERDEQYF	TRBV27	.
CSASKYRETQYF	TRBV20-1	TRBJ2-5
CSARRWENQPQHF	TRBV20-1	TRBJ1-5
CASSPWTGKNAGELFF	TRBV5-1	TRBJ2-2
CGVGGRTYNEQFF	TRBV29-1	TRBJ2-1
CASASRTSFTDTQYF	TRBV6-6	TRBJ2-3
CASSFQASETQYF	TRBV5-1	TRBJ2-5
CSVRLPRGSYNEQFF	TRBV20-1	TRBJ2-1
CASSMTGTLDTQYF	TRBV9	TRBJ2-3
CASSDLQGTNYGYTF	TRBV6-1	TRBJ1-2
CASRGTGLHYGYTF	TRBV6-5	TRBJ1-2
CASSLFTGGDGAQYF	TRBV28	TRBJ2-5
CATRLPSGNEQFF	TRBV15	TRBJ2-1
CASSTPERPSYNEQFF	TRBV5-1	TRBJ2-1
CASRRTPYGYTF	TRBV2	TRBJ1-2
CASGRQGSYEQYF	TRBV7-9	TRBJ2-7
CASILGTDTQYF	TRBV5-1	TRBJ2-3
CASSGDRVGGYTF	TRBV7-2	TRBJ1-2
CVSIYGQARRDEQFF	TRBV6-6	TRBJ2-1
CASGSTDYTEAFF	TRBV12-5	TRBJ1-1
CSVDSGQGFGKLFF	TRBV29-1	TRBJ1-4
CASSDASLEQFF	TRBV7-3	TRBJ2-1
CASSLREDSYEQYF	TRBV12-3/TRBV12-4	TRBJ2-7
CASRGQEQYF	TRBV12-3/TRBV12-4	TRBJ2-4
CTTSDSGLGGFGYGYTF	TRBV24-1	TRBJ1-2
CASGGGRMNTEAFF	TRBV9	TRBJ1-1